This is a list of T cell receptor beta chains from one sample in a study of cytomegalovirus exposure and HLA in healthy donors. Repertoires were generated with immunoSEQ multiplex PCR, while TCRdb's copy carries only in-frame clones and drops some. The table records 65,000 to 85,000 clones, roughly 94% of them present only once. Sample: PBMCs. All receptors derive from a woman aged 18-35 years in good health and CMV-seronegative. Each CDR3 is given with its conserved first and last residue. The order of the fields is CDR3 protein, V gene, D gene. The D gene is left open where the match is weak.

CDR3aa: CASSLGLGTDTQYF; v_gene: TRBV7-7; d_gene: .
CDR3aa: CASSPTGYTEAFF; v_gene: TRBV25-1; d_gene: .
CDR3aa: CASSLGTLEDTQYF; v_gene: TRBV7-7; d_gene: .
CDR3aa: CASSSQGHEQFF; v_gene: TRBV5-1; d_gene: .
CDR3aa: CASSLGQGLANEKLFF; v_gene: TRBV5-1; d_gene: TRBD1
CDR3aa: CASSLSLVTHNEQFF; v_gene: TRBV27; d_gene: .
CDR3aa: CASSPAPGEEYGYTF; v_gene: TRBV9; d_gene: .
CDR3aa: CATSAEQTAMNTGELFF; v_gene: TRBV15; d_gene: .
CDR3aa: CSADRGEKLFF; v_gene: TRBV20-1; d_gene: TRBD1
CDR3aa: CASSSASGGGPLFNEQFF; v_gene: TRBV7-9; d_gene: TRBD2
CDR3aa: CASSLYGTAYEQYF; v_gene: TRBV27; d_gene: TRBD1
CDR3aa: CASSPGQGIAGYEQYF; v_gene: TRBV7-2; d_gene: TRBD1
CDR3aa: CASSMGLAGRETQYF; v_gene: TRBV5-4; d_gene: TRBD2
CDR3aa: CASSVSGGNTGELFF; v_gene: TRBV2; d_gene: TRBD2
CDR3aa: CAIRGTGHSYNEQFF; v_gene: TRBV10-3; d_gene: TRBD1
CDR3aa: CASSQREAKNIQYF; v_gene: TRBV6-8; d_gene: .
CDR3aa: CASSPNRGRGYGYTF; v_gene: TRBV14; d_gene: TRBD1
CDR3aa: CASSESETASSYNEQFF; v_gene: TRBV2; d_gene: .
CDR3aa: CASSLTRGQGNEKLFF; v_gene: TRBV7-2; d_gene: TRBD1
CDR3aa: CASSHGQSRSTDTQYF; v_gene: TRBV5-4; d_gene: .
CDR3aa: CASSVGGGNSYNEQFF; v_gene: TRBV9; d_gene: TRBD2
CDR3aa: CASSHGLAGEETQYF; v_gene: TRBV9; d_gene: TRBD2
CDR3aa: CASRGRGQETQYF; v_gene: TRBV28; d_gene: .
CDR3aa: CASSPRGGPSFNEQFF; v_gene: TRBV4-3; d_gene: TRBD2
CDR3aa: CASSERLPPQETQYF; v_gene: TRBV7-2; d_gene: .
CDR3aa: CASSWDRGNRNEQFF; v_gene: TRBV5-4; d_gene: TRBD1
CDR3aa: CASSTGAGSTGELFF; v_gene: TRBV6-1; d_gene: .
CDR3aa: CASSLQGDEQFF; v_gene: TRBV28; d_gene: .
CDR3aa: CASSVGGQPYSPLHF; v_gene: TRBV7-2; d_gene: .
CDR3aa: CASSFRASGYNEQFF; v_gene: TRBV7-9; d_gene: TRBD2
CDR3aa: CASSLRRDTEAFF; v_gene: TRBV5-4; d_gene: .
CDR3aa: CASSPAGRNTGELFF; v_gene: TRBV21-1; d_gene: .
CDR3aa: CASSLSALAGGYEQYF; v_gene: TRBV27; d_gene: TRBD2
CDR3aa: CASSFGTGLFGNQPQHF; v_gene: TRBV5-5; d_gene: .
CDR3aa: CASSLRPGAPYEQYF; v_gene: TRBV13; d_gene: .
CDR3aa: CASSQDLSLPQDEQFF; v_gene: TRBV4-1; d_gene: .
CDR3aa: CAISDATGNYGYTF; v_gene: TRBV10-3; d_gene: .
CDR3aa: CASSYDRGENQPQHF; v_gene: TRBV6-5; d_gene: TRBD1
CDR3aa: CASSQGRNTEAFF; v_gene: TRBV11-3; d_gene: .
CDR3aa: CASNSPGLTDTQYF; v_gene: TRBV10-2; d_gene: .
CDR3aa: CASSVELGQGDYTF; v_gene: TRBV9; d_gene: TRBD1
CDR3aa: CASGPDTSGQETQYF; v_gene: TRBV5-1; d_gene: TRBD2
CDR3aa: CASSTLGTSGSYNEQFF; v_gene: TRBV28; d_gene: TRBD2
CDR3aa: CASGGGSTPTDTQYF; v_gene: TRBV19; d_gene: .